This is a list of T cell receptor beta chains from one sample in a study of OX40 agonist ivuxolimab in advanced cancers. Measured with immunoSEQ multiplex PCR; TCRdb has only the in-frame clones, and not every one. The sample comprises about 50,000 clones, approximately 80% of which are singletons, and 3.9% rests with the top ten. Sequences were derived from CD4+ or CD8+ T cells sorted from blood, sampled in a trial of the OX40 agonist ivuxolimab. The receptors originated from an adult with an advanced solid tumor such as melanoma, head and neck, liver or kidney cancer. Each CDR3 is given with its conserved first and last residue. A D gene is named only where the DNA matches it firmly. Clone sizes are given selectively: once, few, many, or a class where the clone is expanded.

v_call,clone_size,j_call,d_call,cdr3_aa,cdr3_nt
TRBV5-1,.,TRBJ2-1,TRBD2,CASSLGSGGLLYNEQFF,TGCGCCAGCAGCCTGGGGAGCGGGGGGCTCCTCTACAATGAGCAGTTCTTC
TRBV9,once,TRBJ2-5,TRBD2,CASSPRLAGGQVTQYF,TGTGCCAGCAGCCCACGACTAGCGGGAGGTCAGGTGACCCAGTACTTC
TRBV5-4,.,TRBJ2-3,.,CASSLMAGGTDTQYF,TGTGCCAGCAGCTTGATGGCAGGGGGCACAGATACGCAGTATTTT
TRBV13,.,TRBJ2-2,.,CASSLVDLDSYTGELFF,TGTGCCAGCAGCTTAGTGGACCTGGACTCTTACACCGGGGAGCTGTTTTTT
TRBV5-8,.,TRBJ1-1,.,CASSAGVEAFF,TGTGCCAGCAGTGCCGGGGTGGAAGCTTTCTTT
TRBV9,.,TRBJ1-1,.,CASSVVTGLQAFF,TGTGCCAGCAGCGTAGTGACAGGCCTACAAGCTTTCTTT
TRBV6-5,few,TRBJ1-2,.,CASSSGLYGYTF,TGTGCCAGCAGTTCGGGACTTTATGGCTACACCTTC
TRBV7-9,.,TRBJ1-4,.,CASSLVGTLKDEKLFF,TGTGCCAGCAGCTTAGTTGGGACGTTAAAGGACGAAAAACTGTTTTTT
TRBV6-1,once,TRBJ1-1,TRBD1,CASSNRGLDTEAFF,TGTGCCAGCAGTAACAGGGGGCTGGACACTGAAGCTTTCTTT
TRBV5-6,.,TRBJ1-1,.,CASSLDTGGRTFF,TGTGCCAGCAGCTTGGACACCGGCGGTCGGACTTTCTTT
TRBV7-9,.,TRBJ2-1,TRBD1,CASSPRGGGTGAYNEQFF,TGTGCCAGCAGCCCCCGAGGTGGGGGGACAGGGGCCTACAATGAGCAGTTCTTC
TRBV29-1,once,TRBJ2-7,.,CSHGGDRANEQYF,TGCAGCCACGGGGGAGACAGGGCAAACGAGCAGTACTTC
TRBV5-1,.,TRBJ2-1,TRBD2,CASSYGLAGGQQEQFF,TGCGCCAGCAGCTATGGACTAGCGGGAGGGCAACAAGAGCAGTTCTTC
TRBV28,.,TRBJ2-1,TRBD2,CASSLIAGGTYNEQFF,TGTGCCAGCAGCTTGATTGCGGGAGGCACCTACAATGAGCAGTTCTTC
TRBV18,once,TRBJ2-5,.,CASSPQGGKSETQYF,TGTGCCAGCTCACCCCAGGGGGGAAAATCGGAGACCCAGTACTTC
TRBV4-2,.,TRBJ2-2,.,CASSRPRLLQKLGELFF,TGTGCCAGCAGCCGCCCGAGACTATTACAGAAGCTGGGGGAGCTGTTTTTT
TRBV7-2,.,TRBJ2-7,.,CASSTRDEQYF,TGTGCCAGCAGCACCCGAGACGAGCAGTACTTC
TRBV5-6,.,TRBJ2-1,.,CASSLGGNEQFF,TGTGCCAGCAGCTTGGGGGGTAATGAGCAGTTCTTC
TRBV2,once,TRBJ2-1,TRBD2,CASSGLAVYNEQFF,TGTGCCAGCAGCGGACTAGCGGTCTACAATGAGCAGTTCTTC
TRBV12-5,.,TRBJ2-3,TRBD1,CASGLVLGQGTDTQYF,TGTGCTAGTGGTTTGGTCTTGGGACAGGGGACAGATACGCAGTATTTT
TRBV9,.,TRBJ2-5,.,CASSVVGAAETQYF,TGTGCCAGCAGCGTAGTGGGGGCTGCGGAGACCCAGTACTTC
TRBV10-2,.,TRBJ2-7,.,CASRNFYEQYF,TGCGCCAGCAGAAATTTCTACGAGCAGTACTTC
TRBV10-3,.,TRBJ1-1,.,CAISESIGGLNTEAFF,TGTGCCATCAGTGAGTCGATTGGGGGACTGAACACTGAAGCTTTCTTT
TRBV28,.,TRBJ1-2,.,CASSLRDGYGYTF,TGTGCCAGCAGCCTCCGGGACGGCTATGGCTACACCTTC
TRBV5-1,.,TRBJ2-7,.,CASSLVSRAYEQYF,TGCGCCAGCAGCTTGGTCTCCCGAGCGTACGAGCAGTACTTC
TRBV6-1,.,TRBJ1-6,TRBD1,CASSHDRGSNSPLHF,TGTGCCAGCAGTCACGACAGGGGGTCAAATTCACCCCTCCACTTT
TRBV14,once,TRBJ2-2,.,CANVSRSTRSYHTGELFF,TGTGCCAACGTATCGAGGTCCACAAGATCTTACCACACCGGGGAGCTGTTTTTT
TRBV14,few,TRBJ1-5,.,CASSQGEGQPQHF,TGTGCCAGCAGCCAGGGGGAGGGACAGCCCCAGCATTTT
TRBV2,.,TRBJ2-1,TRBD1,CASYPEGTGGFF,TGTGCCAGCTATCCCGAGGGGACAGGGGGGTTCTTC
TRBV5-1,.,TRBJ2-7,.,CASSLVVSPYEQYF,TGCGCCAGCAGCTTGGTGGTCAGCCCCTACGAGCAGTACTTC
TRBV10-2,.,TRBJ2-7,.,CASSESGGRTYEQYF,TGCGCCAGCAGTGAGTCCGGGGGGCGGACCTACGAGCAGTACTTC
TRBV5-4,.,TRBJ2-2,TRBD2,CASTRSALSGVNTGELFF,TGTGCCAGCACCCGTTCTGCTCTTAGCGGGGTGAACACCGGGGAGCTGTTTTTT
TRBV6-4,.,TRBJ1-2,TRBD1,CASSARQGAGGYTF,TGTGCCAGCAGTGCAAGACAGGGGGCGGGAGGCTACACCTTC
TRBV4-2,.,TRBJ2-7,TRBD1,CASSQDPGTGAAWSYEQYF,TGTGCCAGCAGCCAAGATCCCGGGACAGGGGCCGCCTGGTCCTACGAGCAGTACTTC
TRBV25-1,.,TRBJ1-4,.,CASSAYNEKLFF,TGTGCCAGCAGTGCCTATAATGAAAAACTGTTTTTT
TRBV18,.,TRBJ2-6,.,CASSPFRTGANVLTF,TGTGCCAGCTCACCGTTTCGTACTGGGGCCAACGTCCTGACTTTC
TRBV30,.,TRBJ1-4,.,CAWRQEATNEKLFF,TGTGCCTGGAGGCAGGAGGCAACTAATGAAAAACTGTTTTTT
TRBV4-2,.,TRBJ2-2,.,CASSPGITNTGELFF,TGTGCCAGCAGTCCCGGGATAACAAACACCGGGGAGCTGTTTTTT
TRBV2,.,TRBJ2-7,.,CASSVGSYEQYF,TGTGCCAGCAGTGTCGGCTCCTACGAGCAGTACTTC
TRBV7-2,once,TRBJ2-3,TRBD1,CASSLGGTGLSTDTQYF,TGTGCCAGCAGCTTAGGAGGGACAGGGCTGAGCACAGATACGCAGTATTTT
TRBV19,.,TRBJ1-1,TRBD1,CASKPGQGFLNTEAFF,TGTGCCAGTAAACCGGGACAGGGATTTTTGAACACTGAAGCTTTCTTT
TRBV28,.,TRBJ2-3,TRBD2,CASTTPSGRGGDTQYF,TGTGCCAGCACTACGCCTAGCGGGAGGGGTGGAGATACGCAGTATTTT
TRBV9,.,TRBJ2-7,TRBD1,CASSVFGTGRGVEQYF,TGTGCCAGCAGCGTATTCGGGACAGGGAGAGGGGTGGAGCAGTACTTC
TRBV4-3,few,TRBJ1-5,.,CASSQDPSQPQHF,TGCGCCAGCAGCCAAGACCCCAGCCAGCCCCAGCATTTT
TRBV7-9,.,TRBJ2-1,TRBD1,CASSRLGQGAKRQFF,TGTGCCAGCAGCCGGTTAGGACAGGGGGCGAAGCGGCAGTTCTTC
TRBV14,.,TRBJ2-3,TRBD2,CASSRGLTPISTDTQYF,TGTGCCAGCAGCCGGGGACTAACCCCGATTAGCACAGATACGCAGTATTTT
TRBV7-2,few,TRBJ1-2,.,CASSLVPGDYGYTF,TGTGCCAGCAGCTTAGTTCCAGGGGATTATGGCTACACCTTC
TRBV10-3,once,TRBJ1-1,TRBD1,CAISGDRGRVTEAFF,TGTGCCATCAGTGGCGACAGGGGTAGAGTCACTGAAGCTTTCTTT
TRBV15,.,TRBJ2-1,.,CATSRDEGDEQFF,TGTGCCACCAGCAGAGATGAGGGCGATGAGCAGTTCTTC
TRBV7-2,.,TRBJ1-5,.,CASSLNEDQPQHF,TGTGCCAGCAGCTTAAACGAGGATCAGCCCCAGCATTTT
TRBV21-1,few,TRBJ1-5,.,CASSKSGIQPQHF,TGTGCCAGCAGCAAAAGCGGAATTCAGCCCCAGCATTTT
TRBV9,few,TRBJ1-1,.,CASSPDGTTTEAFF,TGTGCCAGCAGCCCGGACGGTACAACAACTGAAGCTTTCTTT
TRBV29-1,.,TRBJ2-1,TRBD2,CSALKVAGGNEQFF,TGCAGCGCCCTAAAGGTAGCGGGGGGCAATGAGCAGTTCTTC
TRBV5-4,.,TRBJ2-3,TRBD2,CASSQRGGASGSSDTQYF,TGTGCCAGCAGCCAAAGGGGGGGAGCTAGCGGGAGTTCAGATACGCAGTATTTT
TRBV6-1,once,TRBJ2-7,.,CASRLVYEQYF,TGTGCCAGCAGACTGGTCTACGAGCAGTACTTC
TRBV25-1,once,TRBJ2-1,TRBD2,CASSPGSGGLAYNEQFF,TGTGCCAGCTCCCCCGGCAGCGGGGGGTTGGCCTACAATGAGCAGTTCTTC
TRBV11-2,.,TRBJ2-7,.,CASSLGFLSYEQYF,TGTGCCAGCAGCTTAGGCTTCCTCTCCTACGAGCAGTACTTC
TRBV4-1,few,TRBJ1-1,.,CASSLVGVITEAFF,TGCGCCAGCAGCCTAGTAGGGGTTATCACTGAAGCTTTCTTT
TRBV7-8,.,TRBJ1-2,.,CASSQGRFVYGYTF,TGTGCCAGCAGTCAAGGCAGATTTGTCTATGGCTACACCTTC
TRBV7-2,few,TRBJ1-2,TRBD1,CASSINNQGAETF,TGTGCCAGCAGCATCAACAACCAGGGGGCCGAAACCTTC